These T cell receptor beta chains were read from a single sample in a study of blood T cell repertoires in COVID-19. The table came from immunoSEQ multiplex PCR; TCRdb's copy has only in-frame clones and leaves some out. Among fewer than 80,000 clones, under 85% were seen once, and the ten largest hold about an eighth. Sequencing was done on a sample of peripheral blood. The receptors were sampled from a man aged 45-60 years with COVID-19, enrolled during active disease. Both conserved end residues are part of each CDR3. Each record gives: clone size, V gene, J gene, D gene, CDR3 protein, CDR3 DNA. D genes are given only for firm matches. The size field is filled for only some rows; it gives once, few, many or a size class.

>-|TRBV19|TRBJ1-6|-
CASRWGGNSYNSPLHF
TGTGCCAGTAGATGGGGGGGTAACTCCTATAATTCACCCCTCCACTTT
>-|TRBV7-3|TRBJ2-7|TRBD2
CASSRPGTTHSYEQYF
TGTGCCAGCAGCCGACCCGGGACTACCCACTCCTACGAGCAGTACTTC
>-|TRBV4-1|TRBJ2-3|TRBD1
CASSQDSGQSTDTQYF
TGCGCCAGCAGCCAAGATTCGGGACAGAGCACAGATACGCAGTATTTT
>-|TRBV20-1|TRBJ2-1|-
CSASLTGQFF
TGCAGTGCTAGCTTAACAGGGCAGTTCTTC
>-|TRBV5-1|TRBJ1-2|TRBD1
CASSLGQGSHGYTF
TGCGCCAGCAGCTTGGGACAGGGGTCCCATGGCTACACCTTC
>few|TRBV19|TRBJ1-5|-
CASRPEGTLNNQPQHF
TGTGCCAGTAGGCCCGAGGGGACTTTAAACAATCAGCCCCAGCATTTT
>-|TRBV10-3|TRBJ1-1|TRBD1
CAIREKTGRNTEAFF
TGTGCCATCAGGGAGAAGACAGGGAGAAACACTGAAGCTTTCTTT
>few|TRBV3-1/TRBV3-2|TRBJ2-3|-
CASSSLRVADTQYF
TGTGCCAGCAGCTCACTTCGGGTGGCAGATACGCAGTATTTT
>-|TRBV5-1|TRBJ2-1|TRBD1
CASSIGQGGNEQFF
TGCGCCAGCAGCATCGGACAGGGGGGGAATGAGCAGTTCTTC
>-|TRBV19|TRBJ1-1|TRBD1
CATKLQGSLNTEAFF
TGTGCCACAAAATTACAGGGGTCTTTGAACACTGAAGCTTTCTTT
>once|TRBV4-1|TRBJ2-1|TRBD1
CASSQDQGASSYNEQFF
TGCGCCAGCAGCCAAGATCAGGGGGCTAGCTCCTACAATGAGCAGTTCTTC
>-|TRBV2|TRBJ1-4|-
CASSEGQFNNEKLFF
TGTGCCAGCAGTGAAGGACAGTTCAACAATGAAAAACTGTTTTTT
>-|TRBV10-3|TRBJ1-5|-
CAISESGDSYSNQPQHF
TGTGCCATCAGTGAGTCTGGAGACAGTTATAGCAATCAGCCCCAGCATTTT
>-|TRBV9|TRBJ1-3|-
CASSVVPSGNTIYF
TGTGCCAGCAGCGTAGTTCCGTCTGGAAACACCATATATTTT
>-|TRBV5-1|TRBJ2-5|-
CASSPPPGGETQYF
TGCGCCAGCAGCCCCCCTCCGGGCGGGGAGACCCAGTACTTC
>-|TRBV6-5|TRBJ1-1|TRBD1
CASSQHGQGRTEAFF
TGTGCCAGCAGTCAACACGGACAGGGAAGGACTGAAGCTTTCTTT